This is a list of T cell receptor beta chains from one sample in a study of blood T cell repertoires in COVID-19. Assay: immunoSEQ multiplex PCR; the TCRdb copy retains only in-frame clones and omits some. Counted here are roughly 130,000 clones, roughly 82% occurring once; the ten biggest clones make up about an eighth. Sequencing was done on a sample of peripheral blood. Receptors originate from an older man with acute or convalescent COVID-19. Each CDR3 is given with its conserved first and last residue. Each record gives: D gene, V gene, clone size, J gene, CDR3 DNA, CDR3 protein. The D gene is left open where the match is weak. Size tells how often a clone was seen (once, few, many) or the class of an expanded clone, and some rows leave it out.

>-|TRBV6-2/TRBV6-3|-|TRBJ2-1
TGTGCCAGCAGCGGACTGAATAGCGTAGGGGGGCAGTTCTTC
CASSGLNSVGGQFF
>-|TRBV27|-|TRBJ1-6
TGTGCCAGCAGGAGCACGGGGAATTCACCCCTCCACTTT
CASRSTGNSPLHF
>TRBD1|TRBV2|-|TRBJ2-2
TGTGCCAGTACCGGGACAGGGGGCACCGGGGAGCTGTTTTTT
CASTGTGGTGELFF
>-|TRBV6-5|-|TRBJ2-5
TGTGCCAGCAGATCCCTCGAGACCCAGTACTTC
CASRSLETQYF
>TRBD1|TRBV11-1|-|TRBJ2-3
TGTGCCAGCAACCCTCGGGACAGGACCGCAGATACGCAGTATTTT
CASNPRDRTADTQYF
>TRBD1|TRBV28|once|TRBJ1-2
TGTGCCAGCAGTTTGCCGGGACAGGGGCTACGGCATGGCTACACCTTC
CASSLPGQGLRHGYTF
>TRBD1|TRBV7-8|-|TRBJ1-2
TGTGCCAGCAGCCCGGGACAGGGTGGAGGCTACACCTTC
CASSPGQGGGYTF
>-|TRBV19|-|TRBJ2-1
TGTGCCAGTGCTCCTGTCAGCTCCTACAATGAGCAGTTCTTC
CASAPVSSYNEQFF
>-|TRBV11-2|-|TRBJ1-2
TGTGCCAGTGGACTCAGCCCCTATGGCTACACCTTC
CASGLSPYGYTF
>TRBD1|TRBV5-6|-|TRBJ2-7
TGTGCCAGCAGCTTGGCACAGGGGAGCTCCTACGAGCAGTACTTC
CASSLAQGSSYEQYF
>-|TRBV6-4|-|TRBJ2-2
TGTGCCAGCAGTGACGAGGGCGGTGTAAACACCGGGGAGCTGTTTTTT
CASSDEGGVNTGELFF
>TRBD2|TRBV13|-|TRBJ2-5
TGTGCCAGCAGCTTACTAGCGGGGGAGACCCAGTACTTC
CASSLLAGETQYF
>-|TRBV7-2|-|TRBJ1-1
TGTGCCAGCAGCTTTGTGGCAGTCGTGAACACTGAAGCTTTCTTT
CASSFVAVVNTEAFF
>-|TRBV10-3|medium-sized|TRBJ2-5
TGTGCCATCAGTGTCGCGGCCAGGGGTTGGGAGACCCAGTACTTC
CAISVAARGWETQYF
>-|TRBV6-2/TRBV6-3|-|TRBJ1-5
TGTGCCAGCAGCTTCGACAACAATCAGCCCCAGCATTTT
CASSFDNNQPQHF
>-|TRBV11-3|-|TRBJ2-3
TGTGCCAGCAGCGCGGAGGGGATTGGCACAGATACGCAGTATTTT
CASSAEGIGTDTQYF
>TRBD1|TRBV19|-|TRBJ1-1
TGTGCCAGTAGTATAGGGTTCATTTGGACAGGGGCAGAAGCTTTCTTT
CASSIGFIWTGAEAFF
>TRBD1|TRBV28|-|TRBJ1-2
TGTGCCAGCAGTTTAAGGTTCAGGGGGCCTTATGGCTACACCTTC
CASSLRFRGPYGYTF
>TRBD1|TRBV7-2|many|TRBJ2-7
TGTGCCAGCAGCAGAAGGACAGGCGAGGGGGAGCAGTACTTC
CASSRRTGEGEQYF
>-|TRBV10-3|-|TRBJ2-3
TGTGCCATCAGTGAACCTAGTACAGATACGCAGTATTTT
CAISEPSTDTQYF
>-|TRBV28|-|TRBJ1-4
TGTGCCAGCAGTCCGGGGAGAGAAGAAAAACTGTTTTTT
CASSPGREEKLFF
>-|TRBV11-3|-|TRBJ1-2
TGTGCCAGCAGCTTAGACGGAGAGACAGACGCCCCGGACTATGGCTACACCTTC
CASSLDGETDAPDYGYTF
>-|TRBV10-2|-|TRBJ1-2
TGCGCCACCGGGGAGCTATTCTATGGCTACACCTTC
CATGELFYGYTF
>-|TRBV27|-|TRBJ2-3
TGTGCCAGCAGTTTATCGTTCCTCACTAACACAGATACGCAGTATTTT
CASSLSFLTNTDTQYF
>TRBD1|TRBV24-1|few|TRBJ2-7
TGTGCCACCAGTGATCCCGGGACAGCATCTGGCGAGCAGTACTTC
CATSDPGTASGEQYF
>TRBD2|TRBV13|-|TRBJ2-3
TGTGCCAGCAGCTTACGAGGGAGGGCAGATACGCAGTATTTT
CASSLRGRADTQYF
>-|TRBV6-1|-|TRBJ1-3
TGTGCCAGCAGTGGGGGGGGGCCCTACTCTGGAAACACCATATATTTT
CASSGGGPYSGNTIYF
>-|TRBV7-9|-|TRBJ1-4
TGTGCCAGCAGCTTAGGGCTGATTAATGAAAAACTGTTTTTT
CASSLGLINEKLFF
>-|TRBV4-1|once|TRBJ1-4
TGCGCCAGCAGCCAAGGGCGAGGGGGTGAAAAACTGTTTTTT
CASSQGRGGEKLFF
>-|TRBV6-2/TRBV6-3|many|TRBJ1-1
TGTGCCAGCAGTTACGGGCGGGGGTTGAGCACTGAAGCTTTCTTT
CASSYGRGLSTEAFF
>-|TRBV5-1|-|TRBJ2-1
TGCGCCAGCTCCGGTGGAGGGTCGAATGAGCAGTTCTTC
CASSGGGSNEQFF
>TRBD2|TRBV15|-|TRBJ2-3
TGTGCCACCAGCTCGACGACTAGCGGGGGGACCAACACAGATACGCAGTATTTT
CATSSTTSGGTNTDTQYF
>TRBD1|TRBV5-1|-|TRBJ1-4
TGCGCCAGCAGCCCGGGGACAGGGGCAACTAATGAAAAACTGTTTTTT
CASSPGTGATNEKLFF
>-|TRBV2|-|TRBJ1-6
TGTGCCAGCAGTGAAGCCCCCGGCTCCGGGATTTTAGGTTCACCCCTCCACTTT
CASSEAPGSGILGSPLHF
>-|TRBV5-1|-|TRBJ1-5
TGCGCCAGCAGCTTCCTGGGCGTTGATCAGCCCCAGCATTTT
CASSFLGVDQPQHF
>TRBD1|TRBV2|-|TRBJ1-4
TGTGCCAGCAGGGCCGGGACAGGGGGCGCGGTTAGGGAAAAACTGTTTTTT
CASRAGTGGAVREKLFF
>TRBD1|TRBV28|-|TRBJ1-4
TGTGCCAGCAGTCAGAGGGACAGGAGGAATGAAAAACTGTTTTTT
CASSQRDRRNEKLFF
>TRBD1|TRBV7-8|-|TRBJ2-1
TGTGCCAGCAGCTTAAGACAGGGGAGGAATGAGCAGTTCTTC
CASSLRQGRNEQFF
>-|TRBV28|-|TRBJ1-1
TGTGCCAGCAGTTTGATGGGAAGGGGCACTGAAGCTTTCTTT
CASSLMGRGTEAFF
>-|TRBV5-1|few|TRBJ1-2
TGCGCCAGCAGCTTAAAATCGGGGTCCTATGGCTACACCTTC
CASSLKSGSYGYTF
>TRBD1|TRBV7-9|-|TRBJ2-1
TGTGCCAGCAGCTCCCCCGGGCTCAGGACAGGGATCTACAATGAGCAGTTCTTC
CASSSPGLRTGIYNEQFF
>-|TRBV7-3|-|TRBJ1-2
TGTGCCAGCAGCTCGCAGGGTAGAGGTGACTATGGCTACACCTTC
CASSSQGRGDYGYTF
>-|TRBV14|-|TRBJ1-6
TGTGCCAGCAGCCAAGAGGGGAGGGTGCCACCCCTCCACTTT
CASSQEGRVPPLHF
>TRBD1|TRBV5-1|-|TRBJ1-4
TGCGCCAGCCAGAGCCGGGGACAGTCTAATGAAAAACTGTTTTTT
CASQSRGQSNEKLFF
>-|TRBV6-5|-|TRBJ1-2
TGTGCCAGCAACAAGGGGGTGACAGCCCCCTGGAACTTC
CASNKGVTAPWNF
>TRBD1|TRBV10-3|-|TRBJ1-1
TGTGCCATCAGGGACAGGGGGCGAGGTACTGAAGCTTTCTTT
CAIRDRGRGTEAFF
>-|TRBV5-4|many|TRBJ2-7
TGTGCCAGCAGCCCAAGTCCCGGCAGGGGTTACGAGCAGTACTTC
CASSPSPGRGYEQYF
>-|TRBV28|few|TRBJ2-2
TGTGCCAGCAGTTTATTCAGGGCCGGGGAGCTGTTTTTT
CASSLFRAGELFF
>-|TRBV2|-|TRBJ2-1
TGTGCCAGCCAGGAGGAAAGGAATGAGCAGTTCTTC
CASQEERNEQFF
>TRBD1|TRBV5-1|-|TRBJ2-7
TGCGCCAGCAGCTTGGCGGGACAGGGGGTCGGCGAGCAGTACTTC
CASSLAGQGVGEQYF
>-|TRBV3-1/TRBV3-2|-|TRBJ1-5
TGTGCCAGCAGCCAAGCGCCAGGGAGCAATCAGCCCCAGCATTTT
CASSQAPGSNQPQHF
>-|TRBV6-6|-|TRBJ2-2
TGTGCCAGCTGGGGCGCCGGCACCGGGGAGCTGTTTTTT
CASWGAGTGELFF
>TRBD1|TRBV3-1/TRBV3-2|-|TRBJ2-7
TGTGCCAGCAGCCCCGACAGGGGTCTCTACGAGCAGTACTTC
CASSPDRGLYEQYF
>TRBD1|TRBV9|medium-sized|TRBJ1-5
TGTGCCAGCAGCCCACGGACAGGGGGCGGCAATCAGCCCCAGCATTTT
CASSPRTGGGNQPQHF
>-|TRBV4-3|-|TRBJ1-2
TGCGCCAGCAGCCAAGTTTTTCAGGGCGCCTATGGCTACACCTTC
CASSQVFQGAYGYTF
>-|TRBV9|-|TRBJ2-7
TGTGCCAGCAGCCTCTCGAATGGGGCCAACCCGCGGGAGCAGTACTTC
CASSLSNGANPREQYF
>-|TRBV10-2|-|TRBJ2-3
TGCGCCAGCAGTGTGGAGCGGAGCACAGATACGCAGTATTTT
CASSVERSTDTQYF
>-|TRBV2|-|TRBJ2-7
TGTGCCAGCAGTTTTAACTACGAGCAGTACTTC
CASSFNYEQYF